This TCR beta chain was documented in a study of human T cells and chemical hapten exposure. This clonotype was counted at least ten times. TCRdb redid the calling of the RACE reads with MiXCR, one entry per CDR3 protein. The repertoire consists of roughly 380,000 distinct CDR3 sequences, with about 6% occurring once and the leading ten covering approximately 5.4%. From germline, CDR1 is MDHEN and CDR2 SYDVKM. V lost 3 bases and J lost 0, with 7 bases in between. The CDR3 is 14 residues long. Indicated time point: patch test 2, 6 weeks after DPC sensitization. Noted treatment: therapeutic diphenylcyclopropenone sensitization with weekly scalp DPC.

This clonotype was obtained from a woman aged 18-29 years with alopecia areata. Some clones in this sample may be carry-over from other donors' samples. The V call is TRBV28, the J call TRBJ2-3, with D hard to call. Specimen: whole blood, collected in connection with sensitization to the hapten diphenylcyclopropenone (DPC). The DNA of the CDR3 is TGTGCCAGCAGTTTCCTCCCTAGCACAGATACGCAGTATTTT. Protein product: CASSFLPSTDTQYF.